This TCR beta chain is drawn from a study of T cells after yellow fever vaccination (dated 2019 in TCRdb). Background on the whole study: Libraries from fractions with low cell numbers were prepared with the SMART-Seq v4 Ultra Low Input RNA kit. To track T-cell clones before and after primary and booster YFV17D yellow fever vaccination, bulk TCR alpha and beta repertoires were sequenced longitudinally. Two healthy male donors made up the cohort, one aged 18 to 29 years and the other aged 30 to 39 years. Blood was drawn at multiple timepoints before and after primary and secondary immunization, with bulk PBMC replicates and cell subsets isolated. Here is what the overall study found, with its caveats: Because only a couple of donors were included in the study, the extent to which the findings can be generalized is limited. Computational filtering was required because FACS-sorted repertoires could contain abundant contaminating clonotypes from the bulk population. A small share of clonotypes occurred in both CD4 and CD8 compartments, likely arising from convergent recombination. Most clones expanded after primary vaccination (around 97% of CD4 and around 88% of CD8) were re-detected after the booster, suggesting that broad memory maintenance occurred. Compared with the primary T-cell response, the secondary T-cell response was weaker but faster, peaking on day 5 rather than day 15.

The treatment or condition label for this specimen denotes: live attenuated yellow fever vaccine strain. PBMCs were isolated from peripheral blood using a standard Ficoll-Paque protocol. Dynabeads CD4 and CD8 positive selection kits were used to isolate the CD4 and CD8 T-cell fractions. TriZol was used to extract RNA from bulk PBMCs, from CD4 and CD8 fractions, and from dextramer-positive and dextramer-negative fractions. This clonotype occurred a few times. What this receptor recognizes is not known. It has no much larger one-base neighbor in the sample; base qualities were not kept. TCR cDNA was synthesized by 5'RACE template switching, through which a universal primer site and unique molecular identifiers were introduced. Priming of cDNA synthesis was performed from both the TCR alpha and TCR beta constant segments. Library amplification involved two PCR steps, and the second step added sample barcodes and sequencing adapters. Sequencing of libraries was performed on Illumina HiSeq 2500 (2x100 bp) or NovaSeq (2x150 bp). Regarding the original processing steps: MIGEC handled demultiplexing of reads and collapsing into UMI consensus sequences, while MiXCR performed V(D)J alignment. Using edgeR on replicate PBMC samples, clonotypes were called vaccine-responding if FDR was below 0.01 and the log2 fold change was above 5 up to day 15. Bulk clonotypes were assigned CD4 or CD8 identity according to which sequenced CD4 or CD8 repertoire held them at higher abundance. TCRdb reworked the public reads: Q25 trimming with fastp, MiXCR clone assembly, productive beta chains retained. Rows are combined by CDR3 protein, so each entry shows the most common genes and DNA. These V and J calls derive from TCRdb rather than the authors' analysis. Across this sample there are under 300,000 distinct CDR3 sequences, with 10% to 15% seen only once. The ten largest clonotypes hold less than 0.55% of the sample.

The CDR3 numbers 14 residues from cysteine through phenylalanine. Only CDR3 DNA remains: 42 bases, in frame from the first base. A distance of 8 bases separates the germline ends of V and J, which lose 5 bases and 1 base respectively. The receptor comes from a young man who received the YFV17D yellow fever vaccine. Sample: CD4+ T cells sorted from PBMCs, taken 45 days after the yellow fever booster vaccination. Here the chain combines TRBV12-3 or TRBV12-4 and TRBJ2-2; the D gene remains uncertain. The CDR3: CASSPPMNTGELFF. The DNA sequence follows: TGTGCCAGCAGTCCCCCCATGAACACCGGGGAGCTGTTTTTT.